The clone carrying this TCR beta chain has only a few counts. What it recognizes is unknown. The data stem from a study of cytomegalovirus exposure and HLA in healthy donors. Regarding the study as a whole: In all likelihood, a cluster of highly shared sequence variants was a sequencing artifact. Investigators reported approximately 170 TCR beta chains as tied to cytomegalovirus.

Among the donors, all were healthy bone marrow donors. Primers for the PCR totalled 60 Vbeta and 13 Jbeta. This table comes from immunoSEQ multiplex PCR, and its TCRdb copy is limited to in-frame clones, with some not included. Of over 150,000 clones in the sample, 75% were seen once. Germline V gene data show CDR1 as SGHAT and CDR2 as FQNNGV. The V end was cut by 5 bases, the J end by 6 bases, with 16 bases between. The CDR3 runs to 14 residues. This rearrangement joins TRBV11-2 to TRBJ1-1; D not resolved. The source material was PBMCs. This sequence originates from a male donor in good health and CMV-seronegative. CDR3 in DNA: TGTGCCAGCAGCCCTAGCGTGGCCCGACCTGAAGCTTTCTTT. Amino acids: CASSPSVARPEAFF.